The 25 T cell receptor beta chains below all came from one sample that was sequenced in a study of response to subunit inactivated influenza vaccine. TCRdb reanalysed the RT-PCR reads using MiXCR and keeps one entry per CDR3 protein. The sample carries more than 600,000 distinct CDR3 sequences, about 18% recorded once. This sample comprised PBMCs from blood, obtained 4 to 6 days after vaccination. The receptors originated from a man aged 45-65 years who received an inactivated influenza vaccine.

This clonotype has more than one count but fewer than ten. The gene calls are TRBV12-3 or TRBV12-4 and TRBJ2-5, with 12 positions matching TRBD2. The CDR3 covers 14 residues. V was pared by 5 bases and J by 9 bases, with 7 bases of the junction left unmatched. CDR3 loop: CASSETSGRRSQYF. The CDR3 DNA reads as TGTGCCAGCAGTGAGACTAGCGGGAGAAGGTCCCAGTACTTC.

This clonotype came up a few times. The chain couples TRBV20-1 to TRBJ1-5, with a possible D match to TRBD1 (5 bases). CDR3 length: 14 amino acids. CDR1 and CDR2 from the germline V gene are DFQATT and SNEGSKA (reference sequence). Trimming removed 6 bases at V and 2 bases at J, with 14 bases between. The CDR3 reads CSARIGAGNQPQHF. In nucleotides, the CDR3 is TGCAGTGCGAGGATAGGGGCCGGCAATCAGCCCCAGCATTTT.

V gene TRBV6-5 combines with J gene TRBJ2-1; 8 bases are shared with TRBD1. J gave up 3 bases and V 4 bases, and 2 bases lay outside the gene matches. CDR3 length: 14 residues. Germline V lookup: CDR1 MNHEY, CDR2 SVGAGI. The CDR3 sequence is CASSLDRDYNEQFF. DNA for the CDR3: TGTGCCAGCAGTTTGGACAGGGACTACAATGAGCAGTTCTTC.

This clonotype was seen repeatedly, ten times or more. The chain combines TRBV12-3 or TRBV12-4 with TRBJ1-6; 7 nucleotides agree with TRBD1. V was pared by 5 bases and J by 11 bases, with 9 bases of the junction left unmatched. This CDR3 has 14 amino acids. The CDR3 DNA is TGTGCCAGCAGTCTATCAGGGGGTAGGACACCCCTCCACTTT. Translated: CASSLSGGRTPLHF.

This clonotype came up a few times. J is TRBJ2-1 and V is TRBV5-1; possibly TRBD1 for D (6 bases). V was clipped by 4 bases and J by 8 bases, with 13 bases between them. This CDR3 is 13 amino acids long. Germline assignment: CDR1 SGHRS and CDR2 YFSETQ. This CDR3 is CASSPGQFDEQFF. CDR3 DNA: TGCGCCAGCAGCCCCGGACAGTTCGATGAGCAGTTCTTC.

This clonotype was detected only a few times. The CDR3 sequence: CAISGQGVSSYNEQFF. Written as DNA, the CDR3 is TGTGCCATCAGTGGACAGGGTGTGAGCTCCTACAATGAGCAGTTCTTC. The gene calls are TRBV10-3 and TRBJ2-1; TRBD1 matches 7 bases. J was trimmed by 0 bases and V by 4 bases; bases with no gene match: 6. The germline V gene has CDR1 ENHRY and CDR2 SYGVKD. The CDR3 has 16 amino acids.

The chain links TRBV9 to TRBJ2-1, with D possibly matching TRBD2 (6 bases). CDR1 is SGDLS and CDR2 is YYNGEE in the germline V gene. The CDR3 is 15 residues long. V lost 0 bases to trimming and J lost 7 bases, with 14 bases between them. CDR3 loop: CASSVGGTPWNEQFF. The CDR3 region has the DNA TGTGCCAGCAGCGTAGGGGGGACTCCCTGGAATGAGCAGTTCTTC.

Only a few counts were recorded for this clonotype. V gene TRBV15 combines with J gene TRBJ2-1; TRBD2 aligns across 8 bases. V gave up 8 bases and J gave up 0 bases; unmatched junction bases: 9. The germline V gene encodes CDR1 LNHNV and CDR2 YYDKDF (reference sequence). The CDR3 is made up of 16 amino acids. DNA of the CDR3: TGTGCCACCGGGACCGCAAGCGGGAGCTCCTACAATGAGCAGTTCTTC. It is translated as CATGTASGSSYNEQFF.

This clonotype came up a few times. The gene calls are TRBV29-1 and TRBJ2-7; the D call may be TRBD1 or TRBD2 (6 bases each). Trimming pared 7 bases from V and 5 bases from J, leaving 15 bases between. CDR3 length: 12 residues. Germline-derived CDR1 and CDR2 are SQVTM and ANQGSEA. The CDR3 bases are TGCAGCGCCTCAAGGGGGGCTGACGAGCAGTACTTC. Its protein is CSASRGADEQYF.

The chain uses TRBV20-1 and TRBJ2-7; 9 bases are a match to TRBD1. The CDR3 is 14 residues long. V shed 6 bases, J shed 5 bases, and the junction held 11 bases outside the gene matches. The germline V gene has CDR1 DFQATT and CDR2 SNEGSKA (reference sequence). The CDR3 reads CSADSGQGINEQYF. CDR3 nucleotide sequence: TGCAGTGCCGATTCGGGACAGGGTATCAACGAGCAGTACTTC.

This clonotype was picked up many times. The chain uses TRBV5-1 and TRBJ2-6; 9 bases match TRBD1. Trimming took 4 bases from V and 2 from J; bases not matched to a gene: 4. The CDR3 is 16 amino acids. Germline V gives CDR1 SGHRS, CDR2 YFSETQ. Here the CDR3 reads CASSAGQGTGANVLTF. DNA of the CDR3: TGCGCCAGCAGCGCCGGACAGGGGACTGGGGCCAACGTCCTGACTTTC.

V and J are TRBV6-2 or TRBV6-3 and TRBJ2-3; D is perhaps TRBD1 (5 bases). CDR1 is MNHEY, CDR2 SVGEGT, per germline. The CDR3 totals 15 residues. The V and J ends lost 4 bases and 0 bases respectively, with 11 bases between them. The CDR3 spells CASSSRALSTDTQYF. In nucleotides, the CDR3 is TGTGCCAGCAGTTCCAGGGCCCTTAGCACAGATACGCAGTATTTT.

The V call is TRBV6-5, the J call TRBJ2-3; 8 bases are shared with TRBD1. This CDR3 has 17 residues. Germline V gives CDR1 MNHEY, CDR2 SVGAGI. The V and J ends lost 0 bases and 1 base, in that order; junction bases with no gene match: 6. The CDR3 bases are TGTGCCAGCAGTTACTCCTGGACAGGGCAACGCACAGATACGCAGTATTTT. It is translated as CASSYSWTGQRTDTQYF.

The sample holds a few counts of this clonotype. This chain links TRBV7-2 with TRBJ2-7; possibly TRBD2 for D (7 bases). The germline CDR1 and CDR2 sequences are SGHTA and FQGNSA. There are 15 residues in the CDR3. The V end lost 5 bases, the J end lost 5 bases, and 19 bases lay between the germline ends. CDR3 bases: TGTGCCAGCAGCCCCTCCAGGGGAGGGTACCACGAGCAGTACTTC. It is translated as CASSPSRGGYHEQYF. Based on the CDR3 plus reference TRBV7-2 and TRBJ2-7, the full variable domain is GAGVSQSPSNKVTEKGKDVELRCDPISGHTALYWYRQSLGQGLEFLIYFQGNSAPDKSGLPSDRFSAERTGGSVSTLTIQRTQQEDSAVYLCASSPSRGGYHEQYFGPGTRLTVT.

The chain links TRBV6-2 or TRBV6-3 to TRBJ2-5, with D perhaps matching TRBD1 or TRBD2 (5 bases each). The germline gives CDR1 MNHEY, CDR2 SVGEGT. V was clipped by 8 bases and J by 8 bases, with 12 bases between them. The CDR3 contains 11 residues. DNA for the CDR3: TGTGCCAGCTGTACGAGGGGAACCCAGTACTTC. Translated: CASCTRGTQYF.

The chain joins TRBV20-1 to TRBJ2-1, with 7 bases fitting TRBD2. CDR3 size: 13 residues. The germline CDR1 and CDR2 sequences are DFQATT and SNEGSKA (reference sequence). With 0 bases clipped from V and 9 bases from J, the junction kept 5 bases outside the gene matches. CDR3 protein: CSARDRGETEQFF. The CDR3 DNA sequence: TGCAGTGCTAGAGATCGGGGGGAAACTGAGCAGTTCTTC.

This clonotype was counted a few times. The chain combines TRBV15 with TRBJ2-1; no clear D. Trimming removed 1 base at V and 0 bases at J, with 10 bases between. In germline, CDR1 is LNHNV, CDR2 YYDKDF (reference sequence). CDR3 size: 16 residues. The CDR3: CATSRVAVSSYNEQFF. In nucleotides, the CDR3 is TGTGCCACCAGCAGAGTAGCAGTAAGCTCCTACAATGAGCAGTTCTTC.

The sample holds a few counts of this clonotype. The chain has TRBV25-1 and TRBJ1-2; TRBD1 might be the D (5 bases). V was clipped by 8 bases and J by 0 bases, with 13 bases between them. The germline V gene has CDR1 MGHDK and CDR2 SYGVNS. The CDR3 is 14 residues long. CDR3 residues: CASSGRGTNYGYTF. The CDR3 DNA follows: TGTGCCAGCTCGGGACGGGGTACTAACTATGGCTACACCTTC.

A few counts support this clonotype. The CDR3 loop is CASSVLGANQETQYF. The CDR3 DNA sequence: TGTGCCAGCAGCGTTCTCGGGGCAAACCAAGAGACCCAGTACTTC. V is TRBV9 and J is TRBJ2-5; D may correspond to TRBD1 or TRBD2 (5 bases each). CDR3 size: 15 residues. The germline gives CDR1 SGDLS, CDR2 YYNGEE. V was shortened by 2 bases and J by 0 bases, with 11 bases between the two germline ends.

This clonotype appeared a few times. The chain couples TRBV9 to TRBJ2-3; D is undetermined. The CDR3 is 15 amino acids. In germline, CDR1 is SGDLS, CDR2 YYNGEE. V lost 2 bases and J lost 2, with 12 bases in between. For the CDR3, the DNA is TGTGCCAGCAGCGTTTCTCCCGGAACCACAGATACGCAGTATTTT. It is translated as CASSVSPGTTDTQYF.

This clonotype was seen more than once but under ten times. V usage is TRBV5-1 and J usage is TRBJ2-6; perhaps TRBD2 as D (5 bases). This CDR3 region has 16 residues. The ends were cut back, 1 base at V and 2 bases at J, with 10 bases in the middle. Germline CDR1 is SGHRS and CDR2 is YFSETQ. The CDR3 is CASSLRGLTGANVLTF. Written as DNA, the CDR3 is TGCGCCAGCAGCTTGCGAGGGCTAACTGGGGCCAACGTCCTGACTTTC.

This chain uses TRBV12-3 or TRBV12-4 with TRBJ2-7; a possible D gene is TRBD1 (7 bases). Trimming left V 10 bases short and J 0 bases short, with 13 bases between. The CDR3 consists of 13 residues. CDR3 protein: CATQGGNSYEQYF. The CDR3 DNA is TGTGCCACCCAGGGGGGAAACTCCTACGAGCAGTACTTC.

The chain is built from TRBV25-1 and TRBJ2-1; D is unresolved. Germline V gene data show CDR1 as MGHDK and CDR2 as SYGVNS. This CDR3 is 13 amino acids long. Trimming stripped 4 bases from V and 0 bases from J, with 4 bases between. CDR3 protein: CASSGASYNEQFF. DNA for the CDR3: TGTGCCAGCAGTGGGGCCTCCTACAATGAGCAGTTCTTC.

The chain is built from TRBV18 and TRBJ1-1; 8 bases line up with TRBD1. Per the germline V gene, CDR1 is KGHSH and CDR2 is LQKENI. V lost 2 bases and J lost 5; bases outside the gene matches: 10. The length of the CDR3 is 16 residues. CDR3 in amino acids: CASSPTAGGEGTEAFF. Here the CDR3 DNA reads TGTGCCAGCTCACCAACGGCAGGGGGCGAAGGGACTGAAGCTTTCTTT.

This clonotype was picked up a small number of times. The rearrangement links TRBV28 to TRBJ2-3; 11 bases are shared with TRBD1. The CDR3 has 14 residues. Per germline, CDR1 MDHEN and CDR2 SYDVKM. The V gene end was trimmed by 10 bases and the J gene end by 1 base; junction bases not matched to a gene: 4. The CDR3 loop is CATRTGGRTDTQYF. The CDR3 region has the DNA TGTGCCACCCGGACAGGGGGCCGCACAGATACGCAGTATTTT.